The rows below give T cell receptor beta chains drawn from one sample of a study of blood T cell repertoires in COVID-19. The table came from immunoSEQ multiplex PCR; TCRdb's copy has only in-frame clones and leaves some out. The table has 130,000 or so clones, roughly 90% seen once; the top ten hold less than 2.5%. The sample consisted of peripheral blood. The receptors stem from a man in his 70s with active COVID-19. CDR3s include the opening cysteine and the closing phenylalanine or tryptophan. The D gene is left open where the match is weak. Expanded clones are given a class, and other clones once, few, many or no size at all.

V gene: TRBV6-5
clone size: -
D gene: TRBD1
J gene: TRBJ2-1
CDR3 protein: CASSTPGQGRGQFF
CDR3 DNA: TGTGCCAGCAGTACCCCGGGACAGGGGCGGGGGCAGTTCTTC

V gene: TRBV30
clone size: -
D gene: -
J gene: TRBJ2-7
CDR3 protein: CAWKGPGSFSFYYEQYF
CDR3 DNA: TGTGCCTGGAAAGGGCCAGGGTCCTTTTCCTTTTACTACGAGCAGTACTTC

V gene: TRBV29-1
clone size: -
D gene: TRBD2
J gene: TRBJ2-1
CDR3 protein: CSVGGLAGGEQFF
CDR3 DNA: TGCAGCGTGGGGGGACTAGCGGGTGGTGAGCAGTTCTTC

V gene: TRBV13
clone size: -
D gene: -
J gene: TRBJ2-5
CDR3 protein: CASSPPEGGLQETQYF
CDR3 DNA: TGTGCCAGCAGCCCTCCCGAGGGGGGACTACAAGAGACCCAGTACTTC

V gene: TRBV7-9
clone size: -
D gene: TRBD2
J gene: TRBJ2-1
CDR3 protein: CASSLIQIGSGHNEQFF
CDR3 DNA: TGTGCCAGCAGCTTAATACAGATTGGTAGCGGGCACAATGAGCAGTTCTTC

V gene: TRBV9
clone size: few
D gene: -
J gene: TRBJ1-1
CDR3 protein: CASSVSMNTEAFF
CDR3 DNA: TGTGCCAGCAGCGTATCCATGAACACTGAAGCTTTCTTT

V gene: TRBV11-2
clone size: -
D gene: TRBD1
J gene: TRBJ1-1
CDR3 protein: CASSTPGGGEAFF
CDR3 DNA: TGTGCCAGCAGCACCCCAGGGGGCGGTGAAGCTTTCTTT

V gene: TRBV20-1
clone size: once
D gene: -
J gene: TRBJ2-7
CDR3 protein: CSARDSYEQYF
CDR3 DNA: TGCAGTGCTAGGGACAGCTACGAGCAGTACTTC

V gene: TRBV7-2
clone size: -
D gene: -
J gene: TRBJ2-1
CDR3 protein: CASSLGGVGEVF
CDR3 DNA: TGTGCCAGCAGCCTAGGGGGGGTAGGAGAGGTCTTC

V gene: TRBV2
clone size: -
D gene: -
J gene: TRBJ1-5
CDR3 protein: CASKRPGNQPQHF
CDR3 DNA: TGTGCCAGCAAGCGGCCGGGCAATCAGCCCCAGCATTTT

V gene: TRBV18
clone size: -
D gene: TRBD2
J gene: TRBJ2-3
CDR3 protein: CASSRLAGATDTQYF
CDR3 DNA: TGTGCCAGCTCACGTCTAGCGGGGGCCACAGATACGCAGTATTTT

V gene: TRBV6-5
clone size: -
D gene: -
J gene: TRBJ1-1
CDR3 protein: CASSYSGVRGNTEAFF
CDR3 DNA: TGTGCCAGCAGTTACTCCGGGGTTCGGGGGAACACTGAAGCTTTCTTT

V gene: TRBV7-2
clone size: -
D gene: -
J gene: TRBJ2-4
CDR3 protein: CASSLGGGGQNIQYF
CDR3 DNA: TGTGCCAGCAGCTTAGGTGGGGGGGGGCAAAACATTCAGTACTTC

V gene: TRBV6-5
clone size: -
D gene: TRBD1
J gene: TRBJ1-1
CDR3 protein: CASTRDSSVTEAFF
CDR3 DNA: TGTGCCAGCACCAGGGACAGTAGTGTCACTGAAGCTTTCTTT

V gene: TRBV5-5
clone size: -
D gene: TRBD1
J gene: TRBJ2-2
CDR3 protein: CASLMQGATGELFF
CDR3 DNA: TGTGCCAGCCTTATGCAGGGGGCCACCGGGGAGCTGTTTTTT

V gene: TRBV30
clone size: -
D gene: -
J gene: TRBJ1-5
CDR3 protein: CAWSETVSNQPQHF
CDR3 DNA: TGTGCCTGGAGTGAGACAGTCAGCAATCAGCCCCAGCATTTT

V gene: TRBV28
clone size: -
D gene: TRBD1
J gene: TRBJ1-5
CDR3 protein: CASSLWGQGVDNQPQHF
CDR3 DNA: TGTGCCAGCAGTTTATGGGGACAGGGGGTCGACAATCAGCCCCAGCATTTT

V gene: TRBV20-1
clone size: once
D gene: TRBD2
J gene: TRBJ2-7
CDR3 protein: CSARTAGRQYF
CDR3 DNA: TGCAGTGCTAGAACAGCGGGACGGCAGTACTTC

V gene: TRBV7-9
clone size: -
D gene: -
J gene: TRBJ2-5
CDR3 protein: CASSKPIGETQYF
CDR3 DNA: TGTGCCAGCAGCAAACCCATCGGGGAGACCCAGTACTTC

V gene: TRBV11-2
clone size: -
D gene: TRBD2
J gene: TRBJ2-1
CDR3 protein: CASSLLKAGAFWDEQFF
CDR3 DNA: TGTGCCAGCAGCTTGTTAAAAGCGGGAGCCTTCTGGGATGAGCAGTTCTTC

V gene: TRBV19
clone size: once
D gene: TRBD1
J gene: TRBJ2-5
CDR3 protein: CASSMRSGQGQETQYF
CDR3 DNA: TGTGCCAGTAGTATGAGGTCCGGACAGGGGCAAGAGACCCAGTACTTC

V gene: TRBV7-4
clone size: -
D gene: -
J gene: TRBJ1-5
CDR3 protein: CASSPYRGAADSNQPQHF
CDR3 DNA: TGTGCCAGCAGCCCTTACCGGGGGGCTGCTGACAGCAATCAGCCCCAGCATTTT

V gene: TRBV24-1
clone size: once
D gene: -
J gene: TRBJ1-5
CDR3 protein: CATSDLGGQPQHF
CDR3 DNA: TGTGCCACCAGTGATTTAGGGGGTCAGCCCCAGCATTTT

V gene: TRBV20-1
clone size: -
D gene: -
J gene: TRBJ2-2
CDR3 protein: CSASSRAYTGELFF
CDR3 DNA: TGCAGTGCTAGTTCCAGAGCGTACACCGGGGAGCTGTTTTTT

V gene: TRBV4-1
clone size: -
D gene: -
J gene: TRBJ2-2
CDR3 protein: CASSPGFDPGELFF
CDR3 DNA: TGCGCCAGCAGTCCAGGGTTCGACCCCGGGGAGCTGTTTTTT

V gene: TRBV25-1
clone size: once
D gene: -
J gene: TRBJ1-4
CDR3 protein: CASSDPLRIRLFF
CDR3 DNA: TGTGCCAGCAGTGATCCGCTGAGGATAAGGCTGTTTTTT

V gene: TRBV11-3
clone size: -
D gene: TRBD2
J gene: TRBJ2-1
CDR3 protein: CASSSRGGRANEQFF
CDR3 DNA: TGTGCCAGCAGCTCAAGGGGCGGGAGGGCCAATGAGCAGTTCTTC

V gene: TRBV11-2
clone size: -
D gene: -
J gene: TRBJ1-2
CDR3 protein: CASSLVGGGGYTF
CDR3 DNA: TGTGCCAGCAGCTTAGTGGGGGGTGGCGGCTACACCTTC

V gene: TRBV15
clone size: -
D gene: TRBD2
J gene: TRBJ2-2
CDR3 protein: CATSSGLAGAGAGELFF
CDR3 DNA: TGTGCCACCAGCAGCGGACTAGCGGGAGCCGGGGCCGGGGAGCTGTTTTTT